One sample yielded the 14 T cell receptor beta chains listed below, sequenced in a study of blood T cell repertoires in COVID-19. The table came from immunoSEQ multiplex PCR; TCRdb's copy has only in-frame clones and leaves some out. The sample comprises under 200,000 clones, approximately 83% of which are singletons, and roughly 2.8% rests with the top ten. Input material: peripheral blood. The source of these receptors is a woman aged 55 to 70 with acute or convalescent COVID-19.

The sample holds a few counts of this clone. The V call is TRBV6-5, the J call TRBJ1-1; the match to TRBD1 covers 10 bases. After removal of 3 bases from V and 2 bases from J, the junction contained 6 bases not matched to a gene. CDR3 length equals 16 residues. Germline-derived CDR1 and CDR2 are MNHEY and SVGAGI. CDR3 loop: CASSYQGTGVNTEAFF. The CDR3 DNA follows: TGTGCCAGCAGTTATCAGGGGACAGGGGTTAACACTGAAGCTTTCTTT.

The chain links TRBV4-1 to TRBJ2-2; D call uncertain. The V end lost 1 base, the J end lost 8 bases, and 11 bases lay between the germline ends. Germline V CDR1 and CDR2: MGHRA, YSYEKL. The CDR3 consists of 14 residues. CDR3 in DNA: TGCGCCAGCAGCCAAGGGCTTGACAAGGGGGAGCTGTTTTTT. It yields the protein CASSQGLDKGELFF.

Comments on this clone: At the DNA level, this CDR3 is encoded by other sequences in the same sample as well. This chain's CDR3 is CASSLGQGTDTQYF. In DNA form, the CDR3 reads TGCGCCAGCAGCCTCGGACAGGGGACAGATACGCAGTATTTT. The chain uses TRBV4-3 and TRBJ2-3, with 9 bases identical to TRBD1. The CDR3 has 14 amino acids. The V gene's germline CDR1 is LGHNA and CDR2 YSLEER. V was clipped by 4 bases and J by 3 bases; unmatched bases: 2.

This clone was detected only a few times. The chain joins TRBV12-3 or TRBV12-4 to TRBJ1-4, with D possibly being TRBD1 (5 bases). The CDR3 spans 13 residues. The V end lost 3 bases, the J end lost 8 bases, and 10 bases lay between the germline ends. The CDR3, as DNA: TGTGCCAGCAGTTTGGGAGGGGCCGAAAAACTGTTTTTT. Its protein is CASSLGGAEKLFF.

Only a few counts were recorded for this clone. The chain has TRBV5-4 and TRBJ1-2; D unclear. CDR1 is SGHNT, CDR2 YYREEE, per germline (reference sequence). CDR3 size: 12 residues. The ends were cut back, 5 bases at V and 1 base at J, with 6 bases in the middle. The CDR3 loop is CASSQDNYGYTF. The CDR3 nucleotides read TGTGCCAGCAGTCAGGATAACTATGGCTACACCTTC.

This sequence joins TRBV7-2 and TRBJ2-1; 12 bases map to TRBD2. CDR3 size: 17 residues. Trimming at V came to 5 bases and at J to 9 bases, leaving 14 bases not matched to a gene. Germline lookup yields CDR1 SGHTA and CDR2 FQGNSA. CDR3 protein: CASSPPGLAGGPLEQFF. CDR3 coding DNA: TGTGCCAGCAGCCCCCCGGGGCTAGCGGGGGGGCCGCTTGAGCAGTTCTTC. The full variable domain, rest sourced from reference TRBV7-2 and TRBJ2-1, is GAGVSQSPSNKVTEKGKDVELRCDPISGHTALYWYRQSLGQGLEFLIYFQGNSAPDKSGLPSDRFSAERTGGSVSTLTIQRTQQEDSAVYLCASSPPGLAGGPLEQFFGPGTRLTVL.

The chain carries TRBV6-5 and TRBJ1-1; weak D call: TRBD1 (5 bases). The ends were cut back, 8 bases at V and 4 bases at J, with 14 bases in the middle. The CDR3 loop spans 13 amino acids. In germline, CDR1 is MNHEY, CDR2 SVGAGI. The CDR3 region has the DNA TGTGCCAGCGTTGCAGGGCGGTTCACTGAAGCTTTCTTT. This encodes CASVAGRFTEAFF.

The chain carries TRBV5-4 and TRBJ2-5, with 13 bases fitting TRBD2. The CDR3 runs to 16 residues. Germline CDR1 reads SGHNT; CDR2 reads YYREEE (reference sequence). The ends lost 0 bases at V and 1 base at J; junction bases unmatched: 0. The CDR3 coding sequence is TGTGCCAGCAGCTTGGGACTAGCGGGGGGCCAAGAGACCCAGTACTTC. Translating it yields CASSLGLAGGQETQYF.

The rearrangement links TRBV4-3 to TRBJ2-2; 10 bases match TRBD1. The CDR3 extends over 16 amino acids. Germline lookup yields CDR1 LGHNA and CDR2 YSLEER. V dropped 1 base and J dropped 6; count of bases not matched to a gene: 5. The CDR3 sequence is CASSQADRGQAGELFF. As DNA, the CDR3 is TGCGCCAGCAGCCAAGCCGACAGGGGGCAGGCCGGGGAGCTGTTTTTT.

This clone was detected a few times. An end of the junction does not agree with germline; a read error may underlie this. CDR3 amino acids: CASSPAGTSAPGELFF. In DNA, the CDR3 is TGTGCTAGCAGCCCCGCCGGGACTAGCGCCCCCGGGGAGCTGTTTTTT. The rearrangement links TRBV7-7 to TRBJ2-2; 10 positions agree with TRBD2. The CDR3 runs to 16 residues. Germline CDR1 and CDR2: SSHAT and FNYEAQ (reference sequence).

The chain joins TRBV11-2 to TRBJ2-3; tentatively, D is TRBD2 (6 bases). Trimming cost V 5 bases and J 2 bases, with 14 bases left between them. CDR1 is SGHAT, CDR2 FQNNGV, per germline. The CDR3 has 15 amino acids. DNA for the CDR3: TGTGCCAGCAGCCCCACCGGGACTGCCACAGATACGCAGTATTTT. This gives the protein CASSPTGTATDTQYF.

The chain joins TRBV2 to TRBJ2-3; TRBD1 is a possible D gene (7 bases). Per the germline V gene, CDR1 is SNHLY and CDR2 is FYNNEI. V lost 2 bases to trimming and J lost 5 bases, with 14 bases between them. This CDR3 spans 15 amino acids. The chain's CDR3 is CASSERRGREDTQYF. The DNA for the CDR3 is TGTGCCAGCAGTGAAAGGAGGGGGCGGGAAGATACGCAGTATTTT.

The chain couples TRBV5-1 to TRBJ2-2; no definite D call. Germline CDR1 reads SGHRS; CDR2 reads YFSETQ. V lost 2 bases and J 4 bases, leaving 9 bases between the germline ends. The CDR3 loop spans 14 amino acids. CDR3 nucleotides: TGCGCCAGCAGCTTCCGAGATTCCACCGGGGAGCTGTTTTTT. Encoded protein: CASSFRDSTGELFF.

V and J are TRBV18 and TRBJ2-5, with TRBD2 identical over 8 bases. CDR1 KGHSH and CDR2 LQKENI come from the germline V gene. With V trimmed by 3 bases and J by 5 bases, 11 bases remained unmatched. The CDR3 extends over 16 amino acids. CDR3 region: CASSPVTGGRGETQYF. As DNA, the CDR3 is TGTGCCAGCTCACCGGTAACGGGGGGGAGAGGTGAGACCCAGTACTTC.